The clone carrying this T cell receptor beta chain was recorded only once. This record comes from a study of blood T cell repertoires in COVID-19. Libraries were prepared by immunoSEQ multiplex PCR; TCRdb keeps only in-frame clonotypes and omits some of them. The sample records about 400,000 clones, 88% being singletons. Sequenced input: PBMCs or T cells enriched from blood (not recorded which). The source of this sequence is a woman in her forties with acute COVID-19.

CDR3 sequence: CAWLYGQGNTEAFF. DNA for the CDR3: TGTGCCTGGCTTTATGGACAGGGGAACACTGAAGCTTTCTTT. The chain is built from TRBV30 and TRBJ1-1; 8 bases are shared with TRBD1. Germline-derived CDR1 and CDR2 are GTSNPN and SVGIG (reference sequence). The CDR3 loop spans 14 amino acids. V was pared by 5 bases and J by 1 base, with 6 bases of the junction left unmatched. Full variable domain (rest looked up from reference TRBV30 and TRBJ1-1): SQTIHQWPATLVQPVGSPLSLECTVEGTSNPNLYWYRQAAGRGLQLLFYSVGIGQISSEVPQNLSASRPQDRQFILSSKKLLLSDSGFYLCAWLYGQGNTEAFFGQGTRLTVV.